This T cell receptor (beta chain) was captured in a study of sequential checkpoint blockade in melanoma. Study-level background: After both sequences, patients received maintenance nivolumab. DNA from 91 pretreatment tumor samples underwent TCRβ immunosequencing. Whole-study findings and limits: Mutational load did not correlate with tumor T-cell fraction or clonality.

In germline, CDR1 is MDHEN, CDR2 SYDVKM. This CDR3 contains 23 residues. Trimming took 1 base from V and 1 from J; bases not matched to a gene: 21. Method: immunoSEQ multiplex PCR; TCRdb's copy keeps in-frame clones and lacks some. The sample gives over 4,000 clones, approximately 29% of which show up once; 11% is in the top ten. Note on this clone: Its antigen is as yet unknown.

Regarding treatment: randomized to nivolumab then ipilimumab (arm A) or the reverse (arm B). Sequenced here: tumor tissue (inferred from file names), sampled from a patient given nivolumab and ipilimumab in sequence. This chain links TRBV28 with TRBJ2-1; 11 nucleotides agree with TRBD2. This receptor was identified in a human donor with melanoma. The chain's CDR3 is CASSLFQLAGDEPGWKSYNEQFF. The CDR3 DNA reads TGTGCCAGCAGTTTATTCCAACTAGCGGGAGACGAGCCAGGGTGGAAATCCTACAATGAGCAGTTCTTC.